This is a list of T cell receptor beta chains from one sample in a study of beta chain features in type 1 diabetes. Generated by immunoSEQ multiplex PCR, the TCRdb table keeps only in-frame clones and is missing some. Here the sample spans approximately 100,000 clones, almost 40% being singletons. Sequenced input: stem cell memory CD4+ T cells from blood. The source is a young woman in good health. The CDR3 runs from the conserved cysteine through the conserved F or W. A D gene is named only where the DNA matches it firmly. Expanded clones are given a class, and other clones once, few, many or no size at all.

V gene,D gene,clone size,J gene,CDR3 length,CDR3 DNA,CDR3 protein
TRBV9,.,.,TRBJ2-7,14,TGTGCCAGCAGCGTAGGAGCAGGGAACTACGAGCAGTACTTC,CASSVGAGNYEQYF
TRBV15,.,.,TRBJ1-1,16,TGTGCCACCAGACCCGGGGGGGGCCGGGTGAACACTGAAGCTTTCTTT,CATRPGGGRVNTEAFF
TRBV19,.,few,TRBJ2-1,12,TGTGCCAGTACCTCACTCGACAATGAGCAGTTCTTC,CASTSLDNEQFF
TRBV18,TRBD1,.,TRBJ1-1,15,TGTGCCAGCTCTCTATTACAGGGGAAGGGGGCTGAAGCTTTCTTT,CASSLLQGKGAEAFF
TRBV6-5,.,.,TRBJ1-2,13,TGTGCCAGCAGCCTAACACGGGTAGTTGGCTACACCTTC,CASSLTRVVGYTF
TRBV11-2,.,few,TRBJ1-2,14,TGTGCCAGCAGCTTAGTCCAGGGTCACTATGGCTACACCTTC,CASSLVQGHYGYTF
TRBV2,TRBD1,once,TRBJ1-2,14,TGTGCCAGCCGGGACAGCCGACCACGGGACGGCTACACCTTC,CASRDSRPRDGYTF
TRBV7-2,.,.,TRBJ2-5,13,TGTGCCAGCAGCTTAGGGAGTCGGGAGACCCAGTACTTC,CASSLGSRETQYF
TRBV28,TRBD1,few,TRBJ1-5,16,TGTGCCAGTAACCGTGGGGGACAGGGCTCGACACAGCCCCAGCATTTT,CASNRGGQGSTQPQHF
TRBV4-1,.,few,TRBJ2-1,18,TGCGCCAGCAGCCAAGATCCCCGCTCCAGTAGCGCCTACAATGAGCAGTTCTTC,CASSQDPRSSSAYNEQFF
TRBV5-1,TRBD2,.,TRBJ2-7,14,TGCGCCAGCAGCTTGTTAGCGGGAGCGCGCGAGCAGTACTTC,CASSLLAGAREQYF
TRBV6-5,.,few,TRBJ2-1,14,TGTGCCAGCAGTTTAGGGCTGGAGGGTAATGAGCAGTTCTTC,CASSLGLEGNEQFF
TRBV9,.,few,TRBJ2-1,15,TGTGCCAGCAGCGTAGGGAGGGCCAGGATGAATGAGCAGTTCTTC,CASSVGRARMNEQFF
TRBV30,.,.,TRBJ2-5,11,TGTGCCTGGACCCGGGTGGAGACCCAGTACTTC,CAWTRVETQYF
TRBV6-6,TRBD1,.,TRBJ1-2,14,TGTGCCAGCAGTTACTCTAAGGGGGCAGGTGGCTACACCTTC,CASSYSKGAGGYTF
TRBV30,.,few,TRBJ2-1,13,TGTGCCTGGAAATCTAGTGAGATAGGTGAGCAGTTCTTC,CAWKSSEIGEQFF
TRBV10-3,.,.,TRBJ2-2,12,TGTGCCATCAGTGGTACTACCGGGGAGCTGTTTTTT,CAISGTTGELFF
TRBV28,.,.,TRBJ1-3,13,TGTGCCAGCAGGCCACCGAGAGTGAACACCATATATTTT,CASRPPRVNTIYF
TRBV5-4,.,.,TRBJ2-2,13,TGTGCCCTATCCGCAGGGGTCACCGGGGAGCTGTTTTTT,CALSAGVTGELFF
TRBV5-1,TRBD1,.,TRBJ2-3,15,TGCGCCAGCAGCCCACAAGGGGGCTGGACAGATACGCAGTATTTT,CASSPQGGWTDTQYF